This T cell receptor (beta chain) emerged from a study of T cell responses to AZD1222 COVID-19 vaccine. The assay was immunoSEQ multiplex PCR, and TCRdb's table has in-frame clones only and misses some. The sample has more than 90,000 clones, 88% seen once. Germline CDR1 and CDR2: MNHEY and SVGAGI. Trimming removed 5 bases from V and 8 bases from J, with 21 bases in between. CDR3 length equals 15 residues. Sequenced here: peripheral blood, sampled 28 days after the second AZD1222 dose. This TCR came from an adult who received the AZD1222 COVID-19 vaccine. This chain joins TRBV6-5 and TRBJ1-2; TRBD1 might be the D (5 bases). CDR3 amino acids: CASSTLGGRLGGYTF. The CDR3 DNA reads as TGTGCCAGCAGTACTCTCGGGGGTCGATTAGGCGGCTACACCTTC.